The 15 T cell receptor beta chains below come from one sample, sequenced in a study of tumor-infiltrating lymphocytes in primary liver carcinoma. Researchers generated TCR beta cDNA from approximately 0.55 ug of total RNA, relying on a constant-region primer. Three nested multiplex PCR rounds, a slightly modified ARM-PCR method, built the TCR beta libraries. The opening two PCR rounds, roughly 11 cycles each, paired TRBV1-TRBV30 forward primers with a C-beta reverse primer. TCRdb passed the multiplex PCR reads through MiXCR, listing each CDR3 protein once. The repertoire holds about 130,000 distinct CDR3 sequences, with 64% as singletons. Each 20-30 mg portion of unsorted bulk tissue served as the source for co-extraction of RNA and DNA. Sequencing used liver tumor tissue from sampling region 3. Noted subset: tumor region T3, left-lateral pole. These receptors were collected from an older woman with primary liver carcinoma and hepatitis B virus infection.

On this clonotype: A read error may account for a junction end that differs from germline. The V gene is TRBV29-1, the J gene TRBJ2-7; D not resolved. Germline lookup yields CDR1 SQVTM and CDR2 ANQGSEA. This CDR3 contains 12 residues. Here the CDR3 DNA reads TGCAACGTTGCTATTACCACCAACGAGCAGTACTTC. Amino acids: CNVAITTNEQYF.

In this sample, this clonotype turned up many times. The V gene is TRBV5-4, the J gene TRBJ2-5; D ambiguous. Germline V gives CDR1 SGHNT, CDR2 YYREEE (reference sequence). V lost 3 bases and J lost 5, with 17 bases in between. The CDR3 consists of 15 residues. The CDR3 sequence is CASSYKRTVRETQYF. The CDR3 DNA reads TGTGCCAGCAGCTACAAAAGGACGGTCCGCGAGACCCAGTACTTC.

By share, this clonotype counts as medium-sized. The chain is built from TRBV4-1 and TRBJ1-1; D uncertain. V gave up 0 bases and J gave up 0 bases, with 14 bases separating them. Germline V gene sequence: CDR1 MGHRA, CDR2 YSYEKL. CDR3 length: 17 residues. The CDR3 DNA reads TGCGCCAGCAGCCAAGACCCACGGAGAGCCTTGAACACTGAAGCTTTCTTT. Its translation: CASSQDPRRALNTEAFF.

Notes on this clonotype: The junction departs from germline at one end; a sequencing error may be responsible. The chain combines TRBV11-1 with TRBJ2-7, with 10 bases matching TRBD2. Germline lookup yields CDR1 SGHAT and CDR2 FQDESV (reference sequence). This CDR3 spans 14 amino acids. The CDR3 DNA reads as TGTCCCAGCAGCTTAGACCTAGCGGGAGTCGAACAGTACTTC. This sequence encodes CPSSLDLAGVEQYF.

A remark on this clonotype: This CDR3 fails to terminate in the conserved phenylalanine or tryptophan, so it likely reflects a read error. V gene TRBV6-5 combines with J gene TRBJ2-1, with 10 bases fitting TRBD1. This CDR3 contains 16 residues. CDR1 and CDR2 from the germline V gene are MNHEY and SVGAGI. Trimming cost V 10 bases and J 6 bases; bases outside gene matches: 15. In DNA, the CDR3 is TGTGCCAACCGAAGTACCGGGACAGGGGTCGTCAATGAGCAGTTCTAC. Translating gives CANRSTGTGVVNEQFY.

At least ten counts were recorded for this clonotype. CDR3 in DNA: TGTGCCTGGAGTGTAAGGCCGGGAGTCTACGAGCAGTACTTC. Translation gives CAWSVRPGVYEQYF. The rearrangement links TRBV30 to TRBJ2-7, with TRBD2 as a possible D gene (6 bases). The CDR3 is 14 amino acids. V lost 0 bases and J 3 bases, leaving 12 bases between the germline ends. Germline CDR1 reads GTSNPN; CDR2 reads SVGIG (reference sequence). The variable domain in full, with the rest retrieved from reference TRBV30 and TRBJ2-7, is SQTIHQWPATLVQPVGSPLSLECTVEGTSNPNLYWYRQAAGRGLQLLFYSVGIGQISSEVPQNLSASRPQDRQFILSSKKLLLSDSGFYLCAWSVRPGVYEQYFGPGTRLTVT.

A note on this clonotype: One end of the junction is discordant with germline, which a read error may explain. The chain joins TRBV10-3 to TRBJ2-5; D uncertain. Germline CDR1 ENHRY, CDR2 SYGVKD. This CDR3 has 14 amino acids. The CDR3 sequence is CAIRESAAQETQDF. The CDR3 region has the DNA TGTGCCATCAGAGAGTCGGCAGCCCAAGAGACCCAGGACTTC.

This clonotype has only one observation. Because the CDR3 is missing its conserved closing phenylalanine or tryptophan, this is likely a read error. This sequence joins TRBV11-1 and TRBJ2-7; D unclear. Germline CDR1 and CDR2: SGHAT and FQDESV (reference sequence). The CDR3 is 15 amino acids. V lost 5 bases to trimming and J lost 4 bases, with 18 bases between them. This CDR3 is CASSEDLVSGYEQYL. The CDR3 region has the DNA TGTGCCAGCAGCGAGGACCTGGTCTCGGGTTACGAGCAGTACTTA.

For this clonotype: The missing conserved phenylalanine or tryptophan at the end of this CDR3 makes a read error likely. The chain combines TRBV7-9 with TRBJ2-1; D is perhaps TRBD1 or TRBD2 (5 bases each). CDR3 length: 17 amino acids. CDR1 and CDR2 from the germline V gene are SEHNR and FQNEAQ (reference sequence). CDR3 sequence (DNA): TGTGCCTGCAGCGCCCCTGGAACAGGAGGCTTCTACAATGAGCAGTTCATC. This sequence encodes CACSAPGTGGFYNEQFI.

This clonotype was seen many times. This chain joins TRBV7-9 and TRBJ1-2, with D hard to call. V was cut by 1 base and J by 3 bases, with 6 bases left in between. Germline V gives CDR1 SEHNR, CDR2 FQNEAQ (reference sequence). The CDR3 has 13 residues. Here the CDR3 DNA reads TGTGCCAGCAGCTTAGACCAGCACTATGGCTACACCTTC. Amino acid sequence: CASSLDQHYGYTF.

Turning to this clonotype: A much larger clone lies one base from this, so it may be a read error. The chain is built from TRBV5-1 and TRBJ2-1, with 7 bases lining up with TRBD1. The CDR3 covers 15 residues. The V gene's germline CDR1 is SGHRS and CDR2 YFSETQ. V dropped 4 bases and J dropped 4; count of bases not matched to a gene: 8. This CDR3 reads CASSVSGQTYNEQFF. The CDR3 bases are TGCGCCAGCAGCGTATCGGGACAGACGTACAATGAGCAGTTCTTC.

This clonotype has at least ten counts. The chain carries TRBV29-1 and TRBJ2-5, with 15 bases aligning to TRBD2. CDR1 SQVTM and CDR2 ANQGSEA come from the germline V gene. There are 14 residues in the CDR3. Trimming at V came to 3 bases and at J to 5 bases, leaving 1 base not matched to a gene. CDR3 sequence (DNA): TGCAGCGTTGAGGGGACTAGCGGGAGGGAGACCCAGTACTTC. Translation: CSVEGTSGRETQYF.

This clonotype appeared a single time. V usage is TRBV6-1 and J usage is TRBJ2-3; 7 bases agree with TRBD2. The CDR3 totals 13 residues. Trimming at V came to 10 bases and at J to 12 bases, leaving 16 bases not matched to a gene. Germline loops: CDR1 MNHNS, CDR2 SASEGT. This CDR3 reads CATKAGPTGAQYF. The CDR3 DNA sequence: TGTGCCACCAAAGCGGGGCCCACAGGTGCCCAGTATTTT.

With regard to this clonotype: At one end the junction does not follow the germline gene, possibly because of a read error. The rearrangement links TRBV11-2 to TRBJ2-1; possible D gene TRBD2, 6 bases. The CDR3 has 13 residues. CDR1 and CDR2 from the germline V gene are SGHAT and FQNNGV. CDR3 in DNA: TGTGTCAGCAGCTGGACTCGGGGGAGTCAAGTCTTCTTC. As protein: CVSSWTRGSQVFF.

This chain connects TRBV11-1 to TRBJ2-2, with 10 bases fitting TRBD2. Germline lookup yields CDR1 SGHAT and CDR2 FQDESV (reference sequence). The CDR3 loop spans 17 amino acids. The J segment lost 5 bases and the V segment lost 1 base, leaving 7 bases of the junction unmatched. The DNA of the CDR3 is TGTGCCAGCAGCTTAGGCATGCTAGCGGGAGATACCGGGGAGCTGTTTTTT. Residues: CASSLGMLAGDTGELFF.